Presented here are 22 T cell receptor beta chains from one specimen sequenced in a study of T cell clonotyping in hematopoietic cell transplantation. Some clones are missing from TCRdb's copy, which holds only in-frame ones; the method was immunoSEQ multiplex PCR. This table has approximately 12,000 clones, about 70% appearing once. The sequenced sample was peripheral blood mononuclear cells, obtained 180 days after allogeneic stem cell transplant. All receptors derive from a male patient between 60 and 69 years old who had an allogeneic stem cell transplant from an unrelated donor, so the T cells may come from the graft donor. Some clones in this sample may be carry-over from other donors' samples.

Only one count was recorded for this clone. The rearrangement uses TRBV5-8 and TRBJ1-5; D is unresolved. The germline gives CDR1 SGHTS, CDR2 YDEGEE. There are 15 residues in the CDR3. V was cut by 4 bases and J by 4 bases, with 15 bases left in between. CDR3 in amino acids: CASSQGFSQNQPQHF. Here the CDR3 DNA reads TGTGCCAGCAGCCAAGGTTTTTCCCAGAATCAGCCCCAGCATTTT.

The CDR3: CAWSVQGSGRPQHF. The CDR3 DNA sequence: TGTGCCTGGAGTGTGCAGGGGTCCGGGCGGCCCCAGCATTTT. V usage is TRBV30 and J usage is TRBJ1-5; possible D gene TRBD1, 6 bases. From germline, CDR1 is GTSNPN and CDR2 SVGIG (reference sequence). This CDR3 spans 14 amino acids. Trimming took off 0 bases at V and 9 bases at J, with 15 bases between the two ends. The variable domain in full, with the rest retrieved from reference TRBV30 and TRBJ1-5, is SQTIHQWPATLVQPVGSPLSLECTVEGTSNPNLYWYRQAAGRGLQLLFYSVGIGQISSEVPQNLSASRPQDRQFILSSKKLLLSDSGFYLCAWSVQGSGRPQHFGDGTRLSIL.

The genes are TRBV27 and TRBJ2-7; 7 positions match TRBD1. Germline V lookup: CDR1 MNHEY, CDR2 SMNVEV (reference sequence). The CDR3 extends over 18 amino acids. The V gene end was trimmed by 5 bases and the J gene end by 2 bases; junction bases not matched to a gene: 18. The CDR3 sequence: CASSPRHLGGNLAYEQYF. CDR3 DNA: TGTGCCAGCAGTCCCCGTCATTTAGGGGGCAACCTGGCCTACGAGCAGTACTTC.

The rearrangement links TRBV30 to TRBJ2-5; TRBD2 aligns across 10 bases. The CDR3 is 15 residues long. Germline values: CDR1 GTSNPN, CDR2 SVGIG (reference sequence). V shed 3 bases and J 2 bases; nucleotides not matched to a gene: 6. In DNA form, the CDR3 reads TGTGCCTGGAGAGGGACTAGCGAGCTACAAGAGACCCAGTACTTC. Its translation is CAWRGTSELQETQYF.

The chain combines TRBV7-3 with TRBJ1-1; weak D call: TRBD1 (6 bases). Germline values: CDR1 SGHTA, CDR2 FQGTGA. V lost 4 bases, J lost 5 bases, and 14 bases lay in between. The CDR3 has 14 amino acids. The CDR3 is CASSSDSGRTEAFF. The CDR3 DNA reads as TGTGCCAGCAGCTCGGACAGTGGGAGGACTGAAGCTTTCTTT. Using reference TRBV7-3 and TRBJ1-1 for the parts outside the CDR3, the full variable domain is GAGVSQTPSNKVTEKGKYVELRCDPISGHTALYWYRQSLGQGPEFLIYFQGTGAADDSGLPNDRFFAVRPEGSVSTLKIQRTERGDSAVYLCASSSDSGRTEAFFGQGTRLTVV.

The V call is TRBV28, the J call TRBJ2-7; 7 nucleotides match TRBD1. Germline V gene lookup returns CDR1 MDHEN and CDR2 SYDVKM. The CDR3 loop spans 14 amino acids. Losses at the gene ends were 5 bases for V and 3 bases for J; bases not matched to a gene: 7. For the CDR3, the DNA is TGTGCCAGCAGTCTACAGGGGAGTCACTACGAGCAGTACTTC. It yields the protein CASSLQGSHYEQYF.

The V and J genes are TRBV6-5 and TRBJ1-2; D call uncertain. Trimming stripped 5 bases from V and 7 bases from J, with 17 bases between. The CDR3 is 14 residues long. Looked up from germline, CDR1 is MNHEY and CDR2 is SVGAGI. CDR3 sequence reads: CASSELGSVFGYTF. The CDR3 DNA reads as TGTGCCAGCAGTGAGCTCGGGTCGGTATTTGGCTACACCTTC.

The V call is TRBV2, the J call TRBJ2-7; TRBD2 aligns across 7 bases. The CDR3 length is 14 residues. After removal of 4 bases from V and 4 bases from J, the junction contained 7 bases not matched to a gene. Germline V gene lookup returns CDR1 SNHLY and CDR2 FYNNEI. In DNA form, the CDR3 reads TGTGCCAGCAGTGTCGGGGGGTTGGCGTACGAGCAGTACTTC. Amino acid sequence: CASSVGGLAYEQYF.

The J gene is TRBJ1-4, the V gene TRBV30; D is undetermined. The CDR3 is 12 residues long. V was shortened by 5 bases and J by 5 bases, with 9 bases between the two germline ends. Per germline, CDR1 GTSNPN and CDR2 SVGIG (reference sequence). CDR3 residues: CAWAAPNEKLFF. CDR3 sequence (DNA): TGTGCCTGGGCCGCGCCCAATGAAAAACTGTTTTTT. Looking up the rest from reference TRBV30 and TRBJ1-4 gives the full variable domain: SQTIHQWPATLVQPVGSPLSLECTVEGTSNPNLYWYRQAAGRGLQLLFYSVGIGQISSEVPQNLSASRPQDRQFILSSKKLLLSDSGFYLCAWAAPNEKLFFGSGTQLSVL.

This clone occurred a few times. This sequence joins TRBV6-6 and TRBJ1-1; a weak D match, TRBD1 (6 bases). V was trimmed by 6 bases and J by 6 bases, leaving 14 bases between them. This CDR3 has 13 residues. CDR1 and CDR2 (germline): MNHNY, SVGAGI (reference sequence). The CDR3 protein is CASRSQGGPEAFF. The CDR3 nucleotides read TGTGCCAGCAGATCACAGGGTGGGCCTGAAGCTTTCTTT.

The rearrangement links TRBV4-3 to TRBJ1-1; the D gene is possibly TRBD1 (5 bases). CDR1 LGHNA and CDR2 YSLEER come from the germline V gene. V was clipped by 3 bases and J by 2 bases, with 13 bases between them. This CDR3 has 15 residues. CDR3 loop: CASSQQGSGNTEAFF. Written as DNA, the CDR3 is TGCGCCAGCAGCCAGCAGGGCTCCGGCAACACTGAAGCTTTCTTT.

The chain employs TRBV6-5 and TRBJ1-2, with 7 bases lining up with TRBD1. The ends lost 1 base at V and 5 bases at J; junction bases unmatched: 4. The CDR3 loop spans 14 amino acids. The V gene's germline CDR1 is MNHEY and CDR2 SVGAGI. This CDR3 is CASSYLGQSYGYTF. The CDR3 DNA reads as TGTGCCAGCAGTTACTTGGGACAGTCGTATGGCTACACCTTC.

This clone was found once. The rearrangement links TRBV30 to TRBJ1-1; no clear D. The germline V and J ends were trimmed by 0 bases and 6 bases, with 8 bases remaining between them. The CDR3 runs to 12 residues. Germline values: CDR1 GTSNPN, CDR2 SVGIG (reference sequence). This chain's CDR3 is CAWSVHVSEAFF. As DNA, the CDR3 is TGTGCCTGGAGTGTACATGTTTCTGAAGCTTTCTTT.

The chain employs TRBV2 and TRBJ2-2; 14 bases are shared with TRBD2. Losses at the gene ends were 6 bases for V and 4 bases for J; bases not matched to a gene: 4. The CDR3 consists of 16 residues. Germline CDR1 is SNHLY and CDR2 is FYNNEI. CDR3 region: CASRIGLAGGTGELFF. For the CDR3, the DNA is TGTGCCAGCAGGATCGGACTAGCGGGGGGCACCGGGGAGCTGTTTTTT.

The chain carries TRBV2 and TRBJ1-1; D gene unclear. Trimming took off 2 bases at V and 8 bases at J, with 6 bases between the two ends. The CDR3 consists of 11 residues. The V gene's germline CDR1 is SNHLY and CDR2 FYNNEI. CDR3 amino acids: CASSERPEAFF. CDR3 DNA sequence: TGTGCCAGCAGTGAACGGCCCGAAGCTTTCTTT.

Relative to its sample, this clone is large (0.1 to 1%). CDR3: CASRLSGSGDTQYF. In nucleotides, the CDR3 is TGTGCCAGCAGACTGTCTGGTAGCGGAGATACGCAGTATTTT. V usage is TRBV6-5 and J usage is TRBJ2-3, with a weak D call TRBD2 (6 bases). This CDR3 comprises 14 residues. V was clipped by 6 bases and J by 5 bases, with 15 bases between them. The V gene's germline CDR1 is MNHEY and CDR2 SVGAGI.

This clone was seen only once. The V gene is TRBV5-6, the J gene TRBJ1-2; 8 nucleotides align to TRBD1. V was pared by 3 bases and J by 7 bases, with 2 bases of the junction left unmatched. This CDR3 contains 12 residues. The germline V gene encodes CDR1 SGHDT and CDR2 YYEEEE. The CDR3 DNA reads TGTGCCAGCAGCTCAGGGGGCTTTGGCTACACCTTC. The encoded protein is CASSSGGFGYTF.

The chain links TRBV6-5 to TRBJ1-2, with unresolved D. V lost 6 bases, J lost 7 bases, and 12 bases lay in between. Germline V gene sequence: CDR1 MNHEY, CDR2 SVGAGI. This CDR3 spans 12 amino acids. CDR3 amino acids: CASSEPGSGYTF. DNA of the CDR3: TGTGCCAGCAGCGAGCCCGGCTCTGGCTACACCTTC.

V is TRBV7-8 and J is TRBJ2-7, with D unclear. The CDR3 consists of 12 residues. Trimming removed 4 bases at V and 4 bases at J, with 8 bases between. Germline CDR1 SGHVS, CDR2 FQNEAQ. The CDR3 sequence is CASSSRWYEQYF. Written as DNA, the CDR3 is TGTGCCAGCAGCTCCAGATGGTACGAGCAGTACTTC.

The genes are TRBV6-6 and TRBJ1-2; no reliable D call. The CDR3 contains 14 residues. The V end lost 6 bases, the J end lost 0 bases, and 11 bases lay between the germline ends. The germline CDR1 and CDR2 sequences are MNHNY and SVGAGI (reference sequence). This chain's CDR3 is CASRNTGPNYGYTF. CDR3 nucleotide sequence: TGTGCCAGCAGGAATACCGGACCTAACTATGGCTACACCTTC.

The rearrangement joins TRBV4-3 to TRBJ2-2, with D hard to call. CDR3 length equals 15 residues. V was clipped by 5 bases and J by 5 bases, with 15 bases between them. In germline, CDR1 is LGHNA, CDR2 YSLEER. CDR3 nucleotides: TGCGCCAGCAGCTCCTCCCCCTTGAGGACCGGGGAGCTGTTTTTT. Its protein product is CASSSSPLRTGELFF.

This clone is termed medium-sized. The J gene is TRBJ2-5, the V gene TRBV5-1; D possibly matches TRBD1 or TRBD2 (7 bases each). The CDR3 is 13 residues long. V lost 7 bases and J lost 3, with 13 bases in between. In germline, CDR1 is SGHRS, CDR2 YFSETQ. The CDR3 DNA is TGCGCCAGCTCAGGGGGAGGGGAAGAGACCCAGTACTTC. It specifies CASSGGGEETQYF.